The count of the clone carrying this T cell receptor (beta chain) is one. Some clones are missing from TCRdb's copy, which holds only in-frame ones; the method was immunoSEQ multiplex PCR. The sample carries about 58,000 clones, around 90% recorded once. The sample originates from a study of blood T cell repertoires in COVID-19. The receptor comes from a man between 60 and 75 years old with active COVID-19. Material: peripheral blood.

Here the CDR3 DNA reads TGTGCCAACAACCCGGGGCGGGGTAGTATCCATGAGCAGTTCTTC. As protein: CANNPGRGSIHEQFF. The genes are TRBV2 and TRBJ2-1; a weak D match, TRBD2 (6 bases). Germline V CDR1 and CDR2: SNHLY, FYNNEI. The V end lost 10 bases, the J end lost 8 bases, and 24 bases lay between the germline ends. This CDR3 contains 15 residues.